These 31 T cell receptor beta chains came from one sample sequenced in a study of T cells in Graves' hyperthyroidism and ophthalmopathy. Template material for amplifying TCR beta CDR3 regions consisted of RNA transcripts. Researchers ran a first-round RT-PCR on the TCR CDR3 using the HTBI primer set. TCRdb called the multiplex PCR reads again in MiXCR, with one record for every CDR3 protein. The data contain hundreds of thousands of distinct CDR3 sequences, roughly 14% of them seen just once; the ten biggest clones take up approximately 13%. Specimen: blood. These receptors were collected from a woman in her fifties or sixties with Graves' ophthalmopathy.

This clonotype has ten or more counts. The chain uses TRBV20-1 and TRBJ2-5, with TRBD1 identical over 7 bases. J was trimmed by 3 bases and V by 6 bases; bases with no gene match: 4. Germline CDR1 DFQATT, CDR2 SNEGSKA (reference sequence). The CDR3 is made up of 12 amino acids. The CDR3 sequence is CSAWDRKETQYF. In DNA form, the CDR3 reads TGCAGTGCCTGGGACAGAAAAGAGACCCAGTACTTC.

This clonotype came up many times. The chain combines TRBV6-1 with TRBJ2-1, with 10 bases lining up with TRBD2. The CDR3 extends over 16 amino acids. Trimming took 6 bases from V and 3 from J; bases not matched to a gene: 8. Germline loops: CDR1 MNHNS, CDR2 SASEGT. CDR3 DNA sequence: TGTGCCAGCAGCGCCACGACTAGCGGGTACTACAATGAGCAGTTCTTC. Protein sequence: CASSATTSGYYNEQFF.

This clonotype was seen more than once but under ten times. The rearrangement joins TRBV7-9 to TRBJ1-2, with 9 bases lining up with TRBD1. Germline assignment: CDR1 SEHNR and CDR2 FQNEAQ (reference sequence). CDR3 length: 17 residues. The V segment lost 2 bases and the J segment 2 bases; nucleotides outside the gene matches: 9. CDR3 sequence (DNA): TGTGCCAGCAGCTTATTAGTGGGACAGGGTAAGAACTATGGCTACACCTTC. Protein sequence: CASSLLVGQGKNYGYTF.

The genes are TRBV28 and TRBJ1-2; D is possibly TRBD1 (6 bases). V lost 5 bases, J lost 8 bases, and 12 bases lay in between. The V gene's germline CDR1 is MDHEN and CDR2 SYDVKM. CDR3 length: 12 amino acids. The CDR3: CASSAYREGYTF. The CDR3 coding sequence is TGTGCCAGCAGTGCATACAGGGAAGGCTACACCTTC.

This clonotype showed up many times. The chain combines TRBV20-1 with TRBJ2-1; the match to TRBD2 covers 11 bases. Trimming at V came to 3 bases and at J to 1 base, leaving 5 bases not matched to a gene. Germline V gene sequence: CDR1 DFQATT, CDR2 SNEGSKA (reference sequence). The CDR3 runs to 16 residues. DNA for the CDR3: TGCAGTGCTAGCGGGGTAGCGGGAGGGTCCTACAATGAGCAGTTCTTC. Amino acid sequence: CSASGVAGGSYNEQFF.

This clonotype was observed many times. V gene TRBV6-2 or TRBV6-3 combines with J gene TRBJ2-1, with TRBD2 matching 14 bases. Looked up from germline, CDR1 is MNHEY and CDR2 is SVGEGT. J gave up 7 bases and V 6 bases, and 2 bases lay outside the gene matches. CDR3 length: 14 amino acids. In nucleotides, the CDR3 is TGTGCCAGCAGAGGGACTAGCGGGAGTAATGAGCAGTTCTTC. As protein: CASRGTSGSNEQFF.

In its sample, this clonotype was seen a few times. V usage is TRBV12-3 or TRBV12-4 and J usage is TRBJ2-7; D is perhaps TRBD1 (7 bases). The CDR3 loop spans 14 amino acids. Trimming removed 8 bases from V and 0 bases from J, with 14 bases in between. The CDR3: CASRGTAISYEQYF. The CDR3 DNA sequence: TGTGCCAGCCGCGGGACAGCTATCTCCTACGAGCAGTACTTC.

This chain joins TRBV6-4 and TRBJ2-3; D not certain. Trimming removed 3 bases at V and 2 bases at J, with 12 bases between. The CDR3 runs 15 residues. Germline V lookup: CDR1 MRHNA, CDR2 SNTAGT. The CDR3 DNA reads as TGTGCCAGCAGTGAAGGATCCCGATCCACAGATACGCAGTATTTT. Protein product: CASSEGSRSTDTQYF.

The chain joins TRBV5-1 to TRBJ2-3; perhaps TRBD1 as D (6 bases). CDR1 is SGHRS, CDR2 YFSETQ, per germline. The V end was cut by 0 bases, the J end by 0 bases, with 11 bases between. The CDR3 has 16 residues. The CDR3 sequence: CASSLEGDSSTDTQYF. CDR3 nucleotides: TGCGCCAGCAGCTTGGAGGGGGATTCTAGCACAGATACGCAGTATTTT.

This rearrangement joins TRBV27 to TRBJ1-5; 9 bases agree with TRBD1. The CDR3 runs to 18 residues. The junction had 12 bases not matched to a gene; V was cut back by 6 bases and J by 0 bases. From germline, CDR1 is MNHEY and CDR2 SMNVEV (reference sequence). CDR3 nucleotide sequence: TGTGCCAGCAGCCCGGGACAGGGTCAAACATATAGCAATCAGCCCCAGCATTTT. Protein: CASSPGQGQTYSNQPQHF.

Only a few counts were recorded for this clonotype. This chain connects TRBV24-1 to TRBJ2-2; 7 positions match TRBD2. This CDR3 comprises 15 residues. V lost 5 bases and J lost 5; bases outside the gene matches: 7. Germline values: CDR1 KGHDR, CDR2 SFDVKD. The chain's CDR3 is CATSGSGKDTGELFF. As DNA, the CDR3 is TGTGCCACCAGTGGGAGCGGGAAGGATACCGGGGAGCTGTTTTTT.

The table lists this clonotype with many counts. This chain uses TRBV20-1 with TRBJ1-5; no clear D. Trimming stripped 0 bases from V and 11 bases from J, with 23 bases between. Germline CDR1 and CDR2: DFQATT and SNEGSKA (reference sequence). The CDR3 sequence is 16 residues long. The DNA of the CDR3 is TGCAGTGCTAGAGAAGCCACTTTAGGGCAAGGGCAGGCCCAGCATTTT. Translation gives CSAREATLGQGQAQHF.

The chain employs TRBV20-1 and TRBJ1-2; TRBD1 agrees at 7 bases. The CDR3 totals 13 residues. Germline V gene sequence: CDR1 DFQATT, CDR2 SNEGSKA (reference sequence). Trimming at V came to 2 bases and at J to 6 bases, leaving 6 bases not matched to a gene. As DNA, the CDR3 is TGCAGTGCTAGACGGACAGGCCCCCATGGCTACACCTTC. Its protein product is CSARRTGPHGYTF.

There are a few counts of this clonotype. The V call is TRBV20-1, the J call TRBJ2-2; D is tentatively TRBD1 or TRBD2 (5 bases each). The CDR3 runs 14 residues. Per germline, CDR1 DFQATT and CDR2 SNEGSKA (reference sequence). Trimming left V 3 bases short and J 4 bases short, with 12 bases between. CDR3 coding DNA: TGCAGTGCTAGCGCCGGGACGGGCACCGGGGAGCTGTTTTTT. It is translated as CSASAGTGTGELFF.

This clonotype was counted at least ten times. The chain uses TRBV11-3 and TRBJ2-1; 9 nucleotides line up with TRBD1. After removal of 0 bases from V and 4 bases from J, the junction contained 7 bases not matched to a gene. Germline values: CDR1 SGHNT, CDR2 YENEEA. The length of the CDR3 is 17 residues. The CDR3: CASSLDQPGQGYNEQFF. DNA of the CDR3: TGTGCCAGCAGCTTAGATCAACCGGGACAGGGATACAATGAGCAGTTCTTC.

V and J are TRBV15 and TRBJ2-1, with 8 positions matching TRBD2. The CDR3 totals 15 residues. CDR1 is LNHNV and CDR2 is YYDKDF in the germline V gene (reference sequence). V shed 1 base and J 4 bases; nucleotides not matched to a gene: 3. The CDR3 here is CATSRVPGGYNEQFF. CDR3 sequence (DNA): TGTGCCACCAGCAGAGTCCCGGGGGGGTACAATGAGCAGTTCTTC.

This clonotype occurred many times. The chain uses TRBV7-2 and TRBJ2-1; D gene unclear. V lost 5 bases and J 4 bases, leaving 9 bases between the germline ends. CDR3 size: 13 residues. The V gene's germline CDR1 is SGHTA and CDR2 FQGNSA. The CDR3 coding sequence is TGTGCCAGCAGCCCCCGGGTTTACAATGAGCAGTTCTTC. It is translated as CASSPRVYNEQFF.

The table lists this clonotype with many counts. This rearrangement joins TRBV5-8 to TRBJ2-1; unclear D gene. Germline V gene sequence: CDR1 SGHTS, CDR2 YDEGEE. V shed 3 bases and J shed 4 bases, with 17 bases lying between them. This CDR3 is 16 amino acids long. The CDR3 sequence: CASSSRLEGPYNEQFF. The CDR3 coding sequence is TGTGCCAGCAGCTCACGACTTGAAGGGCCATACAATGAGCAGTTCTTC.

This clonotype was observed at least ten times. The chain's CDR3 is CSANPGTSTGELFF. In DNA form, the CDR3 reads TGCAGTGCTAACCCCGGGACATCCACCGGGGAGCTGTTTTTT. The rearrangement uses TRBV20-1 and TRBJ2-2, with D possibly TRBD1 on 6 matching bases. The length of the CDR3 is 14 residues. The germline V and J ends were trimmed by 4 bases and 4 bases, with 13 bases remaining between them. The germline V gene has CDR1 DFQATT and CDR2 SNEGSKA (reference sequence).

The sample holds many counts of this clonotype. The chain combines TRBV24-1 with TRBJ1-5; no clear D gene. The CDR3 covers 15 residues. CDR1 and CDR2 from the germline V gene are KGHDR and SFDVKD. Deletions cut 9 bases from V and 1 base from J, with 15 bases between. The CDR3 is CATGGRSGSNQPQHF. The CDR3 nucleotides are TGTGCCACCGGTGGGAGGTCCGGGAGCAATCAGCCCCAGCATTTT.

Ten or more counts support this clonotype. The chain couples TRBV7-9 to TRBJ2-2; the D is unclear. The CDR3 extends over 12 amino acids. Germline CDR1 reads SEHNR; CDR2 reads FQNEAQ (reference sequence). The ends were cut back, 5 bases at V and 7 bases at J, with 8 bases in the middle. CDR3 loop: CASSPRDGELFF. CDR3 nucleotide sequence: TGTGCCAGCAGCCCACGAGACGGGGAGCTGTTTTTT. Combining the CDR3 with reference TRBV7-9 and TRBJ2-2 gives the whole variable domain DTGVSQNPRHKITKRGQNVTFRCDPISEHNRLYWYRQTLGQGPEFLTYFQNEAQLEKSRLLSDRFSAERPKGSFSTLEIQRTEQGDSAMYLCASSPRDGELFFGEGSRLTVL.

The chain joins TRBV20-1 to TRBJ2-3; 9 bases line up with TRBD2. V was pared by 7 bases and J by 2 bases, with 10 bases of the junction left unmatched. Germline values: CDR1 DFQATT, CDR2 SNEGSKA (reference sequence). This CDR3 spans 15 amino acids. CDR3 in DNA: TGCAGTGGGATTTCTCTAGCGGGACTCACAGATACGCAGTATTTT. It specifies CSGISLAGLTDTQYF.

This clonotype was observed many times. The chain recombines TRBV6-1 with TRBJ2-7; no clear D gene. V was pared by 6 bases and J by 1 base, with 22 bases between. The CDR3 extends over 17 amino acids. Germline lookup yields CDR1 MNHNS and CDR2 SASEGT. CDR3 bases: TGTGCCAGCAGCTCCACCGCAGGAAGCCCCTTTTCCTACGAGCAGTACTTC. The encoded protein is CASSSTAGSPFSYEQYF.

This clonotype was detected only a few times. V gene TRBV7-6 combines with J gene TRBJ1-1, with D perhaps matching TRBD1 (5 bases). The germline CDR1 and CDR2 sequences are SGHVS and FNYEAQ. Trimming removed 2 bases at V and 1 base at J, with 14 bases between. The CDR3 is 16 residues long. The CDR3 protein is CASSLRGSGRNTEAFF. CDR3 sequence (DNA): TGTGCCAGCAGCTTAAGAGGCTCGGGGCGGAACACTGAAGCTTTCTTT.

The V call is TRBV2, the J call TRBJ2-7, with TRBD2 as a possible D gene (5 bases). Trimming took off 10 bases at V and 2 bases at J, with 12 bases between the two ends. Germline CDR1 and CDR2: SNHLY and FYNNEI. The CDR3 consists of 12 residues. The CDR3 region is CAMKQLAYEQYF. The CDR3, as DNA: TGTGCCATGAAACAACTAGCCTACGAGCAGTACTTC.

This chain connects TRBV20-1 to TRBJ2-5, with 10 bases aligning to TRBD2. With 6 bases clipped from V and 11 bases from J, the junction kept 24 bases outside the gene matches. From germline, CDR1 is DFQATT and CDR2 SNEGSKA (reference sequence). The length of the CDR3 is 17 residues. The CDR3 DNA follows: TGCAGTGCCCACGACGCGGGGGAGGTTCTACTAGCGGGAAAACAGTACTTC. This encodes CSAHDAGEVLLAGKQYF.

Ten or more counts support this clonotype. The V and J genes are TRBV12-3 or TRBV12-4 and TRBJ2-7, with a possible D match to TRBD2 (6 bases). Trimming took off 4 bases at V and 0 bases at J, with 13 bases between the two ends. There are 15 residues in the CDR3. The CDR3 DNA follows: TGTGCCAGCAGTTGGGGGGATCAAAGCTCCTACGAGCAGTACTTC. This sequence encodes CASSWGDQSSYEQYF.

This clonotype has a count of ten or more. The chain has TRBV27 and TRBJ2-1; 8 bases are shared with TRBD1. The CDR3 length is 16 residues. The J segment lost 3 bases and the V segment lost 6 bases, leaving 10 bases of the junction unmatched. CDR1 and CDR2 from the germline V gene are MNHEY and SMNVEV (reference sequence). CDR3 sequence (DNA): TGTGCCAGCAGACTAAAACGACAGGGGCTCTACAATGAGCAGTTCTTC. It codes for CASRLKRQGLYNEQFF.

This clonotype came up once. This could be a read error, since a much larger clone is one nucleotide away. V gene TRBV13 combines with J gene TRBJ2-2; TRBD1 or TRBD2 may be the D gene (5 bases each). The CDR3 is made up of 14 amino acids. Germline CDR1 PRHDT, CDR2 FYEKMQ (reference sequence). CDR3 region: CASSLGVDTGKLFF. In DNA, the CDR3 is TGTGCCAGCAGCTTAGGCGTGGACACCGGGAAGCTGTTTTTT. The full variable domain, rest sourced from reference TRBV13 and TRBJ2-2, is AAGVIQSPRHLIKEKRETATLKCYPIPRHDTVYWYQQGPGQDPQFLISFYEKMQSDKGSIPDRFSAQQFSDYHSELNMSSLELGDSALYFCASSLGVDTGKLFFGEGSRLTVL.

This clonotype was seen repeatedly, ten times or more. This chain joins TRBV20-1 and TRBJ2-2; TRBD2 might be the D (5 bases). Germline V gene sequence: CDR1 DFQATT, CDR2 SNEGSKA (reference sequence). The CDR3 has 15 amino acids. V lost 0 bases, J lost 5 bases, and 13 bases lay in between. This CDR3 is CSARDVSRGTGELFF. DNA for the CDR3: TGCAGTGCTAGAGATGTTTCAAGAGGGACCGGGGAGCTGTTTTTT.

This clonotype was picked up many times. The V and J genes are TRBV7-9 and TRBJ2-1, with TRBD2 matching over 9 bases. The CDR3 consists of 16 residues. V trimming: 4 bases; J trimming: 7 bases; junction bases outside the gene matches: 11. Germline V gene lookup returns CDR1 SEHNR and CDR2 FQNEAQ (reference sequence). The CDR3 here is CASSYFSGRRPNEQFF. The CDR3 nucleotides are TGTGCCAGCAGCTACTTCAGCGGGAGGCGCCCTAATGAGCAGTTCTTC.